This paragraph covers one TCR beta chain sequence. This sample stems from a study of shared clonotypes between healthy human individuals. From germline, CDR1 is LNHDA and CDR2 SQIVND (reference sequence). J lost 2 bases, V lost 0 bases, and 5 bases had no gene match. The CDR3 totals 16 residues. Repertoires were generated with immunoSEQ multiplex PCR, while TCRdb's copy carries only in-frame clones and drops some. The sample lists just over 2,000,000 clones; approximately 94% were seen once. CD45RO-negative CD8 cells positively selected for CCR7 made up the naive population, which excluded terminally differentiated effector memory CD45RA+ cells.

The sample taken for sequencing was naive CD8+ T cells sorted from blood. The clonotype comes from a man aged 18 to 30 in good health. This sequence joins TRBV19 and TRBJ2-3; 7 bases are shared with TRBD2. DNA of the CDR3: TGTGCCAGTAGTATAGATTCCCTAGCGGTCACAGATACGCAGTATTTT. This codes for CASSIDSLAVTDTQYF.